This TCR beta chain was captured in a study of cytomegalovirus exposure and HLA in healthy donors. Study-level points and caveats: Per a later analysis, HLA-associated TCR beta chains showed more clonal expansion than other, equally common TCR beta chains.

Primers: 60 Vbeta forward and 13 Jbeta reverse. Method: immunoSEQ multiplex PCR; TCRdb's copy keeps in-frame clones and lacks some. The data show about 110,000 clones, roughly 80% seen once. Only one count was recorded for this clone. Its antigen is not known. The germline gives CDR1 SQVTM, CDR2 ANQGSEA. The CDR3 contains 14 residues. J gave up 4 bases and V 6 bases, and 11 bases lay outside the gene matches. The sample consisted of PBMCs. The J gene is TRBJ2-5, the V gene TRBV29-1; the match to TRBD2 covers 7 bases. This sequence was found in a man aged 55 to 69 in good health and CMV-seronegative. In DNA form, the CDR3 reads TGCAGCGTCAAGGGAGGGCTAGGGCGAGAGACCCAGTACTTC. Protein product: CSVKGGLGRETQYF.